This TCR beta chain was observed in a study of long-term antiretroviral therapy in people with HIV. Whole-study context: First collections came about a decade before the 2015 immediate-ART recommendation. Regarding the study as a whole: HIV repertoires showed narrower CDR3 length ranges than controls. ART adherence, viral resistance and therapy changes went unrecorded. Dating from about 2004 to 2017, the blood was possibly obtained under older ART regimens.

Investigators performed immunoSEQ version v3.0 at survey level. The protocol was immunoSEQ multiplex PCR, while the TCRdb copy is restricted to in-frame clones and leaves out a portion. The sample carries more than 20,000 clones, 84% recorded once. As regards this clone: The antigen is unknown.

Looked up from germline, CDR1 is SGDLS and CDR2 is YYNGEE. The V segment lost 0 bases and the J segment 4 bases; nucleotides outside the gene matches: 16. This CDR3 contains 19 residues. The chain combines TRBV9 with TRBJ1-3; 7 bases are shared with TRBD1. The sample consisted of unsorted PBMCs, taken 0.5 years before starting antiretroviral therapy. The sequence was obtained from a man between 35 and 55 years old with HIV. CDR3 nucleotides: TGTGCCAGCAGCGTAGCTACAGGTGGGAAGGGGGCGCAAGGAAACACCATATATTTT. Amino acid sequence: CASSVATGGKGAQGNTIYF.